Each of the 22 T cell receptor beta chains below was sequenced from the same sample in a study of shared clonotypes between healthy human individuals. Profiling relied on immunoSEQ multiplex PCR, and the TCRdb table lists in-frame clones only, not all of them. The profile shows about 2,500,000 clones, approximately 94% of them singletons. Sequenced material: naive CD4+ T cells sorted from blood. Subset meaning: CD45RA+ positively selected. Every receptor here comes from a man aged 18 to 29 in good health.

The V and J genes are TRBV28 and TRBJ1-5, with D possibly TRBD1 on 6 matching bases. In germline, CDR1 is MDHEN, CDR2 SYDVKM. The CDR3 consists of 15 residues. With 5 bases removed from V and 6 bases from J, the gap between germline ends came to 17 bases. The CDR3 sequence: CASSTPTGLGQPQHF. The CDR3 DNA sequence: TGTGCCAGCAGTACCCCGACAGGTTTAGGTCAGCCCCAGCATTTT. Full variable domain (outside the CDR3, taken from reference TRBV28 and TRBJ1-5): DVKVTQSSRYLVKRTGEKVFLECVQDMDHENMFWYRQDPGLGLRLIYFSYDVKMKEKGDIPEGYSVSREKKERFSLILESASTNQTSMYLCASSTPTGLGQPQHFGDGTRLSIL.

The chain combines TRBV7-2 with TRBJ1-2, with no clear D. Trimming removed 1 base from V and 5 bases from J, with 8 bases in between. The CDR3 runs 13 residues. The V gene's germline CDR1 is SGHTA and CDR2 FQGNSA. DNA of the CDR3: TGTGCCAGCAGCTTAGAGGGTATTTATGGCTACACCTTC. It specifies CASSLEGIYGYTF.

The CDR3, as DNA: TGTGCCAGCGGCCTAGAGGGGGGGTACCAAGAGACCCAGTACTTC. This translates into CASGLEGGYQETQYF. J is TRBJ2-5 and V is TRBV2; D is perhaps TRBD2 (7 bases). Germline values: CDR1 SNHLY, CDR2 FYNNEI. V shed 8 bases and J shed 0 bases, with 16 bases lying between them. CDR3 length equals 15 residues. Full variable domain (outside the CDR3, taken from reference TRBV2 and TRBJ2-5): EPEVTQTPSHQVTQMGQEVILRCVPISNHLYFYWYRQILGQKVEFLVSFYNNEISEKSEIFDDQFSVERPDGSNFTLKIRSTKLEDSAMYFCASGLEGGYQETQYFGPGTRLLVL.

The chain joins TRBV7-9 to TRBJ1-2, with TRBD1 identical over 8 bases. V lost 5 bases and J lost 5; bases outside the gene matches: 7. The CDR3 spans 14 residues. The germline V gene encodes CDR1 SEHNR and CDR2 FQNEAQ (reference sequence). The CDR3 region is CASSPTGVWYGYTF. The DNA of the CDR3 is TGTGCCAGCAGCCCGACAGGGGTTTGGTATGGCTACACCTTC.

The chain uses TRBV6-5 and TRBJ2-7; tentatively, D is TRBD1 (6 bases). This CDR3 region has 14 residues. Trimming cost V 1 base and J 6 bases, with 13 bases left between them. CDR1 and CDR2 from the germline V gene are MNHEY and SVGAGI. CDR3 DNA: TGTGCCAGCAGTTACTTTAAGGGGGTAGGCGAGCAGTACTTC. Its translation is CASSYFKGVGEQYF.

The V gene is TRBV4-3, the J gene TRBJ2-2; D ambiguous. Germline-derived CDR1 and CDR2 are LGHNA and YSLEER. CDR3 length equals 14 residues. Trimming took 4 bases from V and 5 from J, leaving 11 bases between them. The chain's CDR3 is CASSRHQSTGELFF. The CDR3 DNA is TGCGCCAGCAGCCGTCATCAGTCGACCGGGGAGCTGTTTTTT.

The chain has TRBV6-5 and TRBJ2-4; D gene ambiguous. V lost 4 bases, J lost 0 bases, and 10 bases lay in between. Looked up from germline, CDR1 is MNHEY and CDR2 is SVGAGI. The CDR3 is 15 amino acids. CDR3 sequence reads: CASSSAVLAKNIQYF. In nucleotides, the CDR3 is TGTGCCAGCAGTTCCGCAGTTTTAGCCAAAAACATTCAGTACTTC.

The sample holds one count of this clone. The chain is built from TRBV5-1 and TRBJ1-5, with 9 bases matching TRBD1. Looked up from germline, CDR1 is SGHRS and CDR2 is YFSETQ. J was trimmed by 3 bases and V by 0 bases; bases with no gene match: 16. The CDR3 spans 20 residues. The CDR3 DNA reads TGCGCCAGCAGCTTGGCGCCCTCTTCTTCCGGGACAGGGAACAATCAGCCCCAGCATTTT. This sequence encodes CASSLAPSSSGTGNNQPQHF.

The chain is built from TRBV29-1 and TRBJ2-3; 7 nucleotides match TRBD2. CDR1 is SQVTM, CDR2 ANQGSEA, per germline. Trimming took 7 bases from V and 6 from J; bases not matched to a gene: 16. The CDR3 runs to 15 residues. This CDR3 is CSAPPGEGRWDTQYF. The CDR3 DNA sequence: TGCAGCGCTCCCCCCGGGGAGGGCCGTTGGGATACGCAGTATTTT.

This chain uses TRBV11-2 with TRBJ2-2; no clear D. The ends were cut back, 7 bases at V and 0 bases at J, with 15 bases in the middle. The CDR3 consists of 16 residues. Germline V CDR1 and CDR2: SGHAT, FQNNGV. CDR3 in amino acids: CASTRTASSNTGELFF. CDR3 DNA: TGTGCCAGCACCCGAACTGCGAGTTCGAACACCGGGGAGCTGTTTTTT.

The gene calls are TRBV28 and TRBJ2-7; D may correspond to TRBD1 or TRBD2 (5 bases each). Trimming left V 4 bases short and J 5 bases short, with 12 bases between. The CDR3 has 13 residues. The germline V gene encodes CDR1 MDHEN and CDR2 SYDVKM. CDR3 residues: CASSSPGRDEQYF. The CDR3 bases are TGTGCCAGCAGTTCCCCAGGGCGGGACGAGCAGTACTTC.

The chain uses TRBV6-1 and TRBJ2-7; D is tentatively TRBD1 or TRBD2 (5 bases each). V lost 4 bases and J lost 1, with 11 bases in between. The CDR3 extends over 14 amino acids. Germline loops: CDR1 MNHNS, CDR2 SASEGT. The CDR3 is CASSVGTQSYEQYF. For the CDR3, the DNA is TGTGCCAGCAGTGTCGGGACCCAGTCCTACGAGCAGTACTTC.

This clone has just one count. The chain links TRBV7-9 to TRBJ2-5; TRBD2 might be the D (6 bases). CDR3 length equals 17 residues. Germline V gene lookup returns CDR1 SEHNR and CDR2 FQNEAQ (reference sequence). V lost 1 base and J 0 bases, leaving 15 bases between the germline ends. The CDR3 loop reads CASSLGGTHLYQETQYF. The CDR3, as DNA: TGTGCCAGCAGCTTAGGGGGGACTCACCTCTACCAAGAGACCCAGTACTTC. Looking up the rest from reference TRBV7-9 and TRBJ2-5 gives the full variable domain: DTGVSQNPRHKITKRGQNVTFRCDPISEHNRLYWYRQTLGQGPEFLTYFQNEAQLEKSRLLSDRFSAERPKGSFSTLEIQRTEQGDSAMYLCASSLGGTHLYQETQYFGPGTRLLVL.

The rearrangement joins TRBV5-1 to TRBJ1-1; weak D call: TRBD1 (5 bases). CDR1 is SGHRS, CDR2 YFSETQ, per germline. V was clipped by 4 bases and J by 3 bases, with 13 bases between them. The CDR3 sequence is 14 residues long. CDR3 coding DNA: TGCGCCAGCAGCGGCCTCGAAGGGGACACTGAAGCTTTCTTT. Amino acids: CASSGLEGDTEAFF. The complete variable domain, with remaining parts taken from reference TRBV5-1 and TRBJ1-1, reads KAGVTQTPRYLIKTRGQQVTLSCSPISGHRSVSWYQQTPGQGLQFLFEYFSETQRNKGNFPGRFSGRQFSNSRSEMNVSTLELGDSALYLCASSGLEGDTEAFFGQGTRLTVV.

This chain connects TRBV27 to TRBJ2-5; 10 bases fit TRBD2. The V and J ends lost 3 bases and 5 bases, in that order; junction bases with no gene match: 15. Germline V gene sequence: CDR1 MNHEY, CDR2 SMNVEV (reference sequence). This CDR3 has 18 residues. The CDR3 DNA follows: TGTGCCAGCAGTTTTTTTGGGGGAGCGGGGGGGCCCTTGGAGACCCAGTACTTC. This sequence encodes CASSFFGGAGGPLETQYF.

The chain has TRBV5-4 and TRBJ1-2; weak D call: TRBD1 (5 bases). CDR1 is SGHNT, CDR2 YYREEE, per germline (reference sequence). The CDR3 sequence is 16 residues long. Trimming pared 1 base from V and 1 base from J, leaving 14 bases between. In nucleotides, the CDR3 is TGTGCCAGCAGCTTGAATTCGGGACGGATTAACTATGGCTACACCTTC. Its protein is CASSLNSGRINYGYTF.

The rearrangement links TRBV7-8 to TRBJ1-5; no firm D call. This CDR3 is built from 15 residues. Trimming removed 6 bases at V and 0 bases at J, with 12 bases between. Germline CDR1 reads SGHVS; CDR2 reads FQNEAQ. The CDR3 coding sequence is TGTGCCAGCAGTTTACACAGTAATAGCAATCAGCCCCAGCATTTT. As protein: CASSLHSNSNQPQHF.

The chain is built from TRBV18 and TRBJ2-3; TRBD1 is a possible D gene (5 bases). Trimming shortened V by 6 bases and J by 0 bases, and 13 bases separated the two germline ends. Germline V gives CDR1 KGHSH, CDR2 LQKENI. The CDR3 extends over 15 amino acids. The CDR3 coding sequence is TGTGCCAGCTCGGCAGGGCGAACTAGCACAGATACGCAGTATTTT. Amino acid sequence: CASSAGRTSTDTQYF. The whole variable domain, filled in from reference TRBV18 and TRBJ2-3, reads NAGVMQNPRHLVRRRGQEARLRCSPMKGHSHVYWYRQLPEEGLKFMVYLQKENIIDESGMPKERFSAEFPKEGPSILRIQQVVRGDSAAYFCASSAGRTSTDTQYFGPGTRLTVL.

This chain links TRBV6-1 with TRBJ1-4; no reliable D call. V lost 3 bases, J lost 0 bases, and 8 bases lay in between. Germline loops: CDR1 MNHNS, CDR2 SASEGT. The CDR3 covers 15 residues. CDR3 in DNA: TGTGCCAGCAGTGAGAAAAGACCAACTAATGAAAAACTGTTTTTT. Protein sequence: CASSEKRPTNEKLFF.

This chain joins TRBV28 and TRBJ1-1; no reliable D call. Germline V gives CDR1 MDHEN, CDR2 SYDVKM. Trimming took off 5 bases at V and 10 bases at J, with 17 bases between the two ends. The CDR3 runs to 13 residues. CDR3 residues: CASSMSPTDVAFF. In DNA form, the CDR3 reads TGTGCCAGCAGTATGTCCCCGACTGATGTAGCTTTCTTT.

This chain joins TRBV5-6 and TRBJ2-2; D gene unclear. V was pared by 3 bases and J by 1 base, with 10 bases between. CDR1 and CDR2 from the germline V gene are SGHDT and YYEEEE. The CDR3 is made up of 15 amino acids. The CDR3 DNA is TGTGCCAGCAGCTACGGACGGAGGAACACCGGGGAGCTGTTTTTT. Its translation: CASSYGRRNTGELFF.

V usage is TRBV7-2 and J usage is TRBJ1-5; 10 bases line up with TRBD1. This CDR3 has 19 residues. Germline V lookup: CDR1 SGHTA, CDR2 FQGNSA. V was pared by 3 bases and J by 3 bases, with 14 bases of the junction left unmatched. The CDR3 region is CASSLRALGQGEVNQPQHF. CDR3 in DNA: TGTGCCAGCAGCTTGAGGGCCCTTGGACAGGGGGAAGTCAATCAGCCCCAGCATTTT.